This T cell receptor beta chain was sequenced for a study of shared clonotypes between healthy human individuals. Study as a whole: Each donor had three CD4 naive, three CD4 memory, two CD8 naive and one CD8 memory plate.

The germline V and J ends were trimmed by 5 bases and 4 bases, with 14 bases remaining between them. CDR3 length: 14 residues. Germline V gene lookup returns CDR1 MNHEY and CDR2 SMNVEV (reference sequence). Whole-study results and caveats: The rarefaction results pointed to incomplete sorted-subset sequencing despite large depth.

Original methodology: ImmunoSEQ supplied junction-only sequences lacking quality scores, so filtering was different. The assay was immunoSEQ multiplex PCR, and TCRdb's table has in-frame clones only and misses some. V and J calls and clone size are as listed in that table; D and trimming were resolved from the DNA. The sample has approximately 320,000 clones, roughly 91% seen once. About this clone itself: The antigen is unknown.

Sequencing was performed on memory CD8+ T cells sorted from blood. Indicated subset: CD45RO+ cells pooled with CCR7-negative TemRA cells. This rearrangement joins TRBV27 to TRBJ2-5; D gene unclear. The source of this sequence is a young man in good health. The CDR3 DNA reads TGTGCCAGCAGTCCCACCGGTGTGCGAGAGACCCAGTACTTC. Translated: CASSPTGVRETQYF.